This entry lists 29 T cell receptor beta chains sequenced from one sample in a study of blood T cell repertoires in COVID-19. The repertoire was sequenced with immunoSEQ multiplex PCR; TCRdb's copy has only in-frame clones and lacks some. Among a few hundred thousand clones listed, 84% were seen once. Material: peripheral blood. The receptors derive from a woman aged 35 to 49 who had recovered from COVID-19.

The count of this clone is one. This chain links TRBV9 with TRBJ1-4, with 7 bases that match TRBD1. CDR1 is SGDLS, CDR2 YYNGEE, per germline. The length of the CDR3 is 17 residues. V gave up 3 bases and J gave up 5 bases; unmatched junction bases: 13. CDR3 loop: CASSGGPTGTVNEKLFF. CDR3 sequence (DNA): TGTGCCAGCAGCGGTGGTCCTACCGGGACAGTGAATGAAAAACTGTTTTTT.

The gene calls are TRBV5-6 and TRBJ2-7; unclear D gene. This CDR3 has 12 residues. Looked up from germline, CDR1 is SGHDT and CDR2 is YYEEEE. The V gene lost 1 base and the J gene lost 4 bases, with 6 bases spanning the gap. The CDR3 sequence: CASSLPGYEQYF. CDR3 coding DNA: TGTGCCAGCAGCTTGCCCGGGTACGAGCAGTACTTC.

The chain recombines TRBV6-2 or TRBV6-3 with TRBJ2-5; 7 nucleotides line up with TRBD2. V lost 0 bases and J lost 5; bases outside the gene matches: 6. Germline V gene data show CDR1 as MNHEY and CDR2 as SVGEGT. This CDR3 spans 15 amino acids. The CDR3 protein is CASSYSGGGSETQYF. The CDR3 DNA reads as TGTGCCAGCAGTTACTCTGGCGGGGGTTCGGAGACCCAGTACTTC.

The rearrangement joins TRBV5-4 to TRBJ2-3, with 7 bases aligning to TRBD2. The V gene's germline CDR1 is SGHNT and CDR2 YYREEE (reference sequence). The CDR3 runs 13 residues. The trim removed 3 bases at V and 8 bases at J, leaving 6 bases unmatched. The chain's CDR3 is CASSSVGGATQYF. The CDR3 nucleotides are TGTGCCAGCAGCTCCGTGGGAGGGGCTACGCAGTATTTT.

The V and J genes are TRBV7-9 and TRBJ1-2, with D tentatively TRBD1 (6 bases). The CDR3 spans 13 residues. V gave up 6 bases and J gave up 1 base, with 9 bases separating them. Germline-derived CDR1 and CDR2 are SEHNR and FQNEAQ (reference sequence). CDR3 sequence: CASSYRDNYGYTF. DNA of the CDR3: TGTGCCAGCAGTTACAGGGATAACTATGGCTACACCTTC.

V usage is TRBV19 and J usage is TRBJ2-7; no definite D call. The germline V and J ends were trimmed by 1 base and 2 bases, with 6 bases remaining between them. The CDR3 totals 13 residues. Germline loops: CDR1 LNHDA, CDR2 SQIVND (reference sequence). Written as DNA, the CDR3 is TGTGCCAGTAGTATAGGACAAGCCTACGAGCAGTACTTC. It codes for CASSIGQAYEQYF.

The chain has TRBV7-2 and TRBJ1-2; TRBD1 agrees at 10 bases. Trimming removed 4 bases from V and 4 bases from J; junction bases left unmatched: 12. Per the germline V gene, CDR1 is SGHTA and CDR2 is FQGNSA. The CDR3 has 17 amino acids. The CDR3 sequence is CASSSTVYGTGAYGYTF. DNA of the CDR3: TGTGCCAGCAGCTCTACGGTCTATGGGACAGGGGCCTATGGCTACACCTTC.

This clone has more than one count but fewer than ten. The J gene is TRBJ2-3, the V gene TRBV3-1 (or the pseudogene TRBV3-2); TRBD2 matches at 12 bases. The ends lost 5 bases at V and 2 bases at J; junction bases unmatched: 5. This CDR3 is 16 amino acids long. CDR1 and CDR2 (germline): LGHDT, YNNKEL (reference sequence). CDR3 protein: CASSYGLAGSTDTQYF. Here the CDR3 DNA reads TGTGCCAGCAGCTATGGACTAGCGGGGTCCACAGATACGCAGTATTTT.

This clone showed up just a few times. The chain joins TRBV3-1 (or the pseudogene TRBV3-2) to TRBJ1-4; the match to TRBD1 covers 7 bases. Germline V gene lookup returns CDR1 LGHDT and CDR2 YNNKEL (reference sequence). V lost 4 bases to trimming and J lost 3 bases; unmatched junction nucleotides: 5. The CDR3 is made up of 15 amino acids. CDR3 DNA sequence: TGTGCCAGCAGCCCCCCGGGACAGTCTAATGAAAAACTGTTTTTT. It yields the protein CASSPPGQSNEKLFF.

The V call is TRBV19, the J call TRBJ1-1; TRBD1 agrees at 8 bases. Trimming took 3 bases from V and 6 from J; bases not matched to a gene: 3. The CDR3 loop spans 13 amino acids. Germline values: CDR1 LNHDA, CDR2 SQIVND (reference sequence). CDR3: CASSIDRGPEAFF. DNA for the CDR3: TGTGCCAGTAGTATTGACAGGGGCCCTGAAGCTTTCTTT.

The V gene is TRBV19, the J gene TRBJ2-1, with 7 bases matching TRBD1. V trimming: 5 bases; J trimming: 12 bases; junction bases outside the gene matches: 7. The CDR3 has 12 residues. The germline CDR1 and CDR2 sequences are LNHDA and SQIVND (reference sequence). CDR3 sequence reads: CASSPRQGGQFF. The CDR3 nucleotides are TGTGCCAGTAGTCCTAGACAGGGCGGGCAGTTCTTC.

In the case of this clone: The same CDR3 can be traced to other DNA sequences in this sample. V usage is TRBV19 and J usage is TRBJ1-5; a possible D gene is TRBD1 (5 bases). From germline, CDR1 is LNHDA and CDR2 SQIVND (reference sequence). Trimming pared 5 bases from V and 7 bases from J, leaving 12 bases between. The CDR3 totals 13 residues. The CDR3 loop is CASSSGGRQPQHF. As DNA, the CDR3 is TGTGCCAGTAGTTCGGGGGGTCGGCAGCCCCAGCATTTT.

CDR3 coding DNA: TGTGCCAGCAGTTTATACAGGGGTTACAATCAGCCCCAGCATTTT. It specifies CASSLYRGYNQPQHF. The V call is TRBV28, the J call TRBJ1-5, with 7 nucleotides matching TRBD1. The CDR3 consists of 15 residues. V shed 1 base, J shed 3 bases, and the junction held 3 bases outside the gene matches. Per the germline V gene, CDR1 is MDHEN and CDR2 is SYDVKM.

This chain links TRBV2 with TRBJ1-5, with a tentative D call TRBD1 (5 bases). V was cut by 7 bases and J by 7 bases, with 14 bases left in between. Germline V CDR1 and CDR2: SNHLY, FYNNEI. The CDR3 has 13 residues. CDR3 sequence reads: CASTDSLDQPQHF. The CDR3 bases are TGTGCCAGCACCGACAGTTTGGACCAGCCCCAGCATTTT.

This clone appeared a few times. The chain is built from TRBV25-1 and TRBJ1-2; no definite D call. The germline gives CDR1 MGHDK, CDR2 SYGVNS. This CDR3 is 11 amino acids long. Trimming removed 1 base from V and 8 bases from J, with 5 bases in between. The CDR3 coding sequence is TGTGCCAGCAGTGAATCCAGGGGCTACACCTTC. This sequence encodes CASSESRGYTF.

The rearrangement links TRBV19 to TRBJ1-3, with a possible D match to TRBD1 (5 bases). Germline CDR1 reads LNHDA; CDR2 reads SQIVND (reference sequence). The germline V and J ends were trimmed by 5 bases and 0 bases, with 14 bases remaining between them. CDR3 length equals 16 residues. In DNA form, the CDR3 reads TGTGCCAGTAGTCTATCGACAGCTAGCTCTGGAAACACCATATATTTT. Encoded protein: CASSLSTASSGNTIYF.

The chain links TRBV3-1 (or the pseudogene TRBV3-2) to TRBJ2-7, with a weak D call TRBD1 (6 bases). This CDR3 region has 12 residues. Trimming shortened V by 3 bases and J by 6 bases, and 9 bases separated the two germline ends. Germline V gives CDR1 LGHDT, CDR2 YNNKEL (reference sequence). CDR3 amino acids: CASSHRGSEQYF. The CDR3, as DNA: TGTGCCAGCAGCCACAGGGGCTCCGAGCAGTACTTC.

The CDR3 region is CASSQELLLAGDKTGELFF. CDR3 bases: TGCGCCAGCAGCCAAGAACTCCTACTAGCGGGGGATAAGACCGGGGAGCTGTTTTTT. V and J are TRBV4-3 and TRBJ2-2, with 11 bases aligning to TRBD2. Germline values: CDR1 LGHNA, CDR2 YSLEER. Germline trimming cut 0 bases from V and 5 bases from J; bases unmatched to any gene: 11. This CDR3 is built from 19 residues.

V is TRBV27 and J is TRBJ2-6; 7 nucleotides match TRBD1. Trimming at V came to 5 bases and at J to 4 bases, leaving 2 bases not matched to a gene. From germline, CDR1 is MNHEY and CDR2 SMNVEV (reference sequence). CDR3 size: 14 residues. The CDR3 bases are TGTGCCAGCAGTGACAGGGTCGGGGCCAACGTCCTGACTTTC. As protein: CASSDRVGANVLTF.

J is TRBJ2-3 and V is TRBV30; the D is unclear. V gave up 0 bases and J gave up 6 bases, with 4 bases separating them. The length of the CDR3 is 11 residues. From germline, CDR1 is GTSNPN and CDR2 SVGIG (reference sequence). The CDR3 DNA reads TGTGCCTGGAGTGTGCAGGATACGCAGTATTTT. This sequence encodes CAWSVQDTQYF.

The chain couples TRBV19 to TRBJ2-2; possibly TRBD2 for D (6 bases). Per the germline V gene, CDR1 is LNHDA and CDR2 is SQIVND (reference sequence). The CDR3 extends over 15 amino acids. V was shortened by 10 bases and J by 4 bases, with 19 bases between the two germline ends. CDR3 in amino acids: CATTPRGTVTGELFF. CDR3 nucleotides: TGTGCCACTACCCCCCGGGGGACCGTCACCGGGGAGCTGTTTTTT.

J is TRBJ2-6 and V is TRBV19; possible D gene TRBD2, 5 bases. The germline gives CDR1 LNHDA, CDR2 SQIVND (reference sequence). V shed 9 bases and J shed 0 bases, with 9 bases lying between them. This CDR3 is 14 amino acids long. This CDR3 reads CASRTDSGANVLTF. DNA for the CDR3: TGTGCCAGCCGGACTGACTCTGGGGCCAACGTCCTGACTTTC.

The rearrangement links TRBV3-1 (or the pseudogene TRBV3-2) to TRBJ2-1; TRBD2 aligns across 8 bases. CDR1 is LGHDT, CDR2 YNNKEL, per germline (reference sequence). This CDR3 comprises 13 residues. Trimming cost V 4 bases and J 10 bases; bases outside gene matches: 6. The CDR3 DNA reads TGTGCCAGCAGCCTTAGACCGGGGGGGGAGCAGTTCTTC. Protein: CASSLRPGGEQFF.

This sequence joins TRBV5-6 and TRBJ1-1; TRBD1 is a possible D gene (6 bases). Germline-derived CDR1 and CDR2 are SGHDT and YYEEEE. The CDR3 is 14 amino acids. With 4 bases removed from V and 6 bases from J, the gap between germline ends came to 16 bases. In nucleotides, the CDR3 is TGTGCCAGCAGCCCGAGCGTACAGGGAGCTGAAGCTTTCTTT. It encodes CASSPSVQGAEAFF. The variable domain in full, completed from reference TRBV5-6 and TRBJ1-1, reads DAGVTQSPTHLIKTRGQQVTLRCSPKSGHDTVSWYQQALGQGPQFIFQYYEEEERQRGNFPDRFSGHQFPNYSSELNVNALLLGDSALYLCASSPSVQGAEAFFGQGTRLTVV.

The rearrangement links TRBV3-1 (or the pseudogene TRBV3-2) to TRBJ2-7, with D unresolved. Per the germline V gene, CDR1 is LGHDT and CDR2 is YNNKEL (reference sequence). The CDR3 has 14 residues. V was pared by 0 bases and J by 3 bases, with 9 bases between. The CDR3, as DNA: TGTGCCAGCAGCCAAGAAGGTGGAGTCTACGAGCAGTACTTC. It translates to CASSQEGGVYEQYF.

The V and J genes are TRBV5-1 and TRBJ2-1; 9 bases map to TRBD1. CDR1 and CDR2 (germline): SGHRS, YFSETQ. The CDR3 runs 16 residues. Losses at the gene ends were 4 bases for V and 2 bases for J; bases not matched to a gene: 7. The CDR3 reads CASSSTTGGTYNEQFF. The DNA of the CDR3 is TGCGCCAGCAGCAGTACGACAGGGGGAACCTACAATGAGCAGTTCTTC.

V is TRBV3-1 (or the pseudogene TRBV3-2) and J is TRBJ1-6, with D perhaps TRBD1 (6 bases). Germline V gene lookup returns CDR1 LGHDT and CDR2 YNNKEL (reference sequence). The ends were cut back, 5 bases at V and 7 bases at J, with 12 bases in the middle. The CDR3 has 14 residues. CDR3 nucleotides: TGTGCCAGCAGCTCGGATGACAGGAATTCACCCCTCCACTTT. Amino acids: CASSSDDRNSPLHF.

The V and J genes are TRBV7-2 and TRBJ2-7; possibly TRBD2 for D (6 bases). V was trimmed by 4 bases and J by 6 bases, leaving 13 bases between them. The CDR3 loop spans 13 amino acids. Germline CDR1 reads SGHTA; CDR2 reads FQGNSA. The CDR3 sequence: CASSSSNGGEQYF. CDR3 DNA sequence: TGTGCCAGCAGCTCGTCTAACGGGGGCGAGCAGTACTTC.

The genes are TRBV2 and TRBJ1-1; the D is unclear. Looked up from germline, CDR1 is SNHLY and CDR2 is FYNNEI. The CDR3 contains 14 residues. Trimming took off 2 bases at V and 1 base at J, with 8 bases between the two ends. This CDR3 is CASSERSGNTEAFF. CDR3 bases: TGTGCCAGCAGTGAAAGGAGCGGGAACACTGAAGCTTTCTTT.